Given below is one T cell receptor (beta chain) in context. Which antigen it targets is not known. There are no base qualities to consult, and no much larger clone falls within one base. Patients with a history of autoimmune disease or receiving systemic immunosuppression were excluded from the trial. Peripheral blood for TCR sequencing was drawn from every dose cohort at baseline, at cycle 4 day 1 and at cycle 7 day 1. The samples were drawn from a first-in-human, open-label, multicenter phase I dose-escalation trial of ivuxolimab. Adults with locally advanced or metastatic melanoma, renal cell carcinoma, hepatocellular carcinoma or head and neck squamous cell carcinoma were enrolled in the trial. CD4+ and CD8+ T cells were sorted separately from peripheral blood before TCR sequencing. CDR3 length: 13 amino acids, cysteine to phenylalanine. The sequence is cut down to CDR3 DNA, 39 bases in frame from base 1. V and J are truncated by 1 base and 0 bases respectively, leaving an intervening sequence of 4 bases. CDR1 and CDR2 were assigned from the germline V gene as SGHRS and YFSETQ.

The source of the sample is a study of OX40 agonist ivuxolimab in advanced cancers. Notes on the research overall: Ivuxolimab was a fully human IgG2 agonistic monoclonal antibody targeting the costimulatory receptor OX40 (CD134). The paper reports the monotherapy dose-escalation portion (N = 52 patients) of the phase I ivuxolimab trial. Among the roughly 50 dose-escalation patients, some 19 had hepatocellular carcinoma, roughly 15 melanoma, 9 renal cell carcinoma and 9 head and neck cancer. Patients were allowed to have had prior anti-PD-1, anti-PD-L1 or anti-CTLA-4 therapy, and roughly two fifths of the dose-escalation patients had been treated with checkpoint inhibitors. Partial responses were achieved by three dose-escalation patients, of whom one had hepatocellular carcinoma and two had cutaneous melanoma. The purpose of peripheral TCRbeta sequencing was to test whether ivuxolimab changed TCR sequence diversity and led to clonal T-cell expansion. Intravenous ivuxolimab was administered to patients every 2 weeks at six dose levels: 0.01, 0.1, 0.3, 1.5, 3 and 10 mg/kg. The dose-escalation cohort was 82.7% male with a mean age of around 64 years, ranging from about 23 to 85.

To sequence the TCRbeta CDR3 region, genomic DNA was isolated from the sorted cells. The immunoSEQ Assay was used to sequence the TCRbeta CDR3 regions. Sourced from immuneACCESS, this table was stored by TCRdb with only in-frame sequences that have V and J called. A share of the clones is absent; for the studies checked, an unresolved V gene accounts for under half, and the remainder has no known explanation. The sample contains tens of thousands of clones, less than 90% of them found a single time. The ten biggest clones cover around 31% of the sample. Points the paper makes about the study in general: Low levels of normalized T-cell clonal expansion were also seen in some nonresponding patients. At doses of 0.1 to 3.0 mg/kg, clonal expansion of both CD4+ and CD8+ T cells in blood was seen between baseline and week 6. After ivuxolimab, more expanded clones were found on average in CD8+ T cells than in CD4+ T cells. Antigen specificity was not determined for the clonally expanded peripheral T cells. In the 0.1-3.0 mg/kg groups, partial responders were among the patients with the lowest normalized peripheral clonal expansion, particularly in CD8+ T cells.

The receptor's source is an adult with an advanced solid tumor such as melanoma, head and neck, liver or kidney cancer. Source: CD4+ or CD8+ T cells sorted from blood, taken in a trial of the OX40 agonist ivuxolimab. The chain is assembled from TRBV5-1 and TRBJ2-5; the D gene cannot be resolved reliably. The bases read TGCGCCAGCAGCTTGTACAACCAAGAGACCCAGTACTTC. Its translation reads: CASSLYNQETQYF.